The 24 T cell receptor beta chains given below trace back to one sample, sequenced in a study of blood T cell repertoires in COVID-19. Clones were sequenced by immunoSEQ multiplex PCR, and TCRdb holds only the in-frame ones, with some missing. The sample consists of about 230,000 clones, about nine tenths of them appearing once. The specimen was peripheral blood. The receptors derive from a man aged 45-65 years with COVID-19, enrolled during active disease.

The chain employs TRBV19 and TRBJ1-2, with 7 bases that match TRBD1. The J segment lost 4 bases and the V segment lost 7 bases, leaving 6 bases of the junction unmatched. CDR3 length: 13 amino acids. CDR1 and CDR2 (germline): LNHDA, SQIVND (reference sequence). CDR3 loop: CASNPTGFYGYTF. CDR3 sequence (DNA): TGTGCCAGTAATCCGACAGGGTTCTATGGCTACACCTTC.

The V call is TRBV7-9, the J call TRBJ1-1, with 8 bases fitting TRBD1. Germline loops: CDR1 SEHNR, CDR2 FQNEAQ (reference sequence). This CDR3 is 14 amino acids long. V shed 5 bases, J shed 5 bases, and the junction held 7 bases outside the gene matches. CDR3 coding DNA: TGTGCCAGCAGCGTTGACAGGGGTTGGACTGAAGCTTTCTTT. It specifies CASSVDRGWTEAFF.

The J gene is TRBJ1-1, the V gene TRBV19; a weak D match, TRBD1 (6 bases). Per the germline V gene, CDR1 is LNHDA and CDR2 is SQIVND (reference sequence). V was cut by 4 bases and J by 5 bases, with 17 bases left in between. The CDR3 consists of 15 residues. The CDR3 DNA reads TGTGCCAGTAGTACGGACTTCAGGGGATGGACTGAAGCTTTCTTT. Translating it yields CASSTDFRGWTEAFF.

The CDR3 region is CASSYRTGGGGYTF. The DNA of the CDR3 is TGTGCCAGCAGTTACCGGACAGGGGGGGGTGGCTACACCTTC. The chain has TRBV6-5 and TRBJ1-2; 10 nucleotides agree with TRBD1. Germline CDR1 reads MNHEY; CDR2 reads SVGAGI. V lost 2 bases to trimming and J lost 7 bases; unmatched junction nucleotides: 4. This CDR3 is 14 amino acids long.

This chain's CDR3 is CASTLGGLGGTDTQYF. CDR3 nucleotides: TGTGCCAGCACCTTGGGCGGACTGGGAGGAACAGATACGCAGTATTTT. The genes are TRBV28 and TRBJ2-3; D is perhaps TRBD2 (6 bases). The length of the CDR3 is 16 residues. Trimming took 7 bases from V and 3 from J, leaving 20 bases between them. Germline V gene data show CDR1 as MDHEN and CDR2 as SYDVKM.

This clone appeared a single time. This rearrangement joins TRBV28 to TRBJ1-2; possibly TRBD1 for D (5 bases). CDR1 is MDHEN, CDR2 SYDVKM, per germline. With 5 bases removed from V and 4 bases from J, the gap between germline ends came to 14 bases. The CDR3 spans 14 residues. CDR3 DNA: TGTGCCAGCAGTCTTCCTCAGGGAATCTATGGCTACACCTTC. Its translation is CASSLPQGIYGYTF.

The chain is built from TRBV19 and TRBJ1-6; tentative D call: TRBD1 (5 bases). Trimming removed 3 bases from V and 8 bases from J, with 8 bases in between. This CDR3 has 13 residues. The germline gives CDR1 LNHDA, CDR2 SQIVND (reference sequence). CDR3 sequence: CASSIGGDSPLHF. CDR3 DNA sequence: TGTGCCAGTAGTATTGGGGGGGATTCACCCCTCCACTTT. The entire variable domain, with the rest obtained from reference TRBV19 and TRBJ1-6, is as follows: DGGITQSPKYLFRKEGQNVTLSCEQNLNHDAMYWYRQDPGQGLRLIYYSQIVNDFQKGDIAEGYSVSREKKESFPLTVTSAQKNPTAFYLCASSIGGDSPLHFGNGTRLTVT.

V and J are TRBV11-2 and TRBJ2-6; D uncertain. The V end lost 1 base, the J end lost 0 bases, and 7 bases lay between the germline ends. Germline CDR1 reads SGHAT; CDR2 reads FQNNGV. CDR3 length equals 16 residues. CDR3 residues: CASSLGVLSGANVLTF. The CDR3 nucleotides read TGTGCCAGCAGCTTAGGTGTCCTCTCTGGGGCCAACGTCCTGACTTTC.

The chain recombines TRBV24-1 with TRBJ2-1; 9 bases are shared with TRBD1. The CDR3 sequence is 16 residues long. Per the germline V gene, CDR1 is KGHDR and CDR2 is SFDVKD. V shed 3 bases and J 3 bases; nucleotides not matched to a gene: 5. CDR3: CATSDPGTGNYNEQFF. The CDR3 DNA follows: TGTGCCACCAGTGATCCCGGGACAGGGAACTACAATGAGCAGTTCTTC.

V is TRBV12-3 or TRBV12-4 and J is TRBJ2-5; D possibly corresponds to TRBD1 (5 bases). V lost 1 base and J 5 bases, leaving 8 bases between the germline ends. The CDR3 runs 13 residues. CDR3: CASSLGQGETQYF. DNA for the CDR3: TGTGCCAGCAGTTTAGGGCAGGGTGAGACCCAGTACTTC.

V is TRBV5-1 and J is TRBJ1-2; 9 bases fit TRBD1. Germline V CDR1 and CDR2: SGHRS, YFSETQ. This CDR3 comprises 18 residues. With V trimmed by 7 bases and J by 4 bases, 20 bases remained unmatched. CDR3 sequence reads: CASGIPGQGGAGGYGYTF. CDR3 coding DNA: TGCGCCAGCGGAATACCGGGACAGGGTGGCGCCGGCGGCTATGGCTACACCTTC.

This rearrangement joins TRBV29-1 to TRBJ1-5, with D uncertain. The germline V gene encodes CDR1 SQVTM and CDR2 ANQGSEA. This CDR3 contains 14 residues. With 4 bases removed from V and 0 bases from J, the gap between germline ends came to 10 bases. As DNA, the CDR3 is TGCAGCGTTGGGGGAGATAATAGCAATCAGCCCCAGCATTTT. As protein: CSVGGDNSNQPQHF.

J is TRBJ2-1 and V is TRBV6-5, with 8 bases identical to TRBD1. V gave up 5 bases and J gave up 8 bases; unmatched junction bases: 8. The CDR3 loop spans 14 amino acids. Per germline, CDR1 MNHEY and CDR2 SVGAGI. The CDR3 sequence is CASSMDRVRYEQFF. The CDR3 coding sequence is TGTGCCAGCAGTATGGACAGGGTCCGGTATGAGCAGTTCTTC.

The table lists this clone with a few counts. This sample also contains other DNA sequences that code for the same CDR3. The chain carries TRBV7-9 and TRBJ1-6, with 7 bases matching TRBD1. CDR1 is SEHNR and CDR2 is FQNEAQ in the germline V gene (reference sequence). Trimming removed 3 bases from V and 7 bases from J; junction bases left unmatched: 3. The CDR3 spans 14 residues. The CDR3 is CASSLPGGNSPLHF. Here the CDR3 DNA reads TGTGCCAGCAGCTTGCCAGGGGGGAATTCACCCCTCCACTTT.

The chain recombines TRBV2 with TRBJ1-2; TRBD1 matches at 9 bases. This CDR3 is built from 15 residues. The V and J ends lost 7 bases and 4 bases, in that order; junction bases with no gene match: 10. Germline loops: CDR1 SNHLY, CDR2 FYNNEI. Written as DNA, the CDR3 is TGTGCCAGCACTCCCCGGGGACAGGGAGGCTATGGCTACACCTTC. Translating it yields CASTPRGQGGYGYTF.

The V and J genes are TRBV29-1 and TRBJ1-2; D is perhaps TRBD1 (6 bases). The CDR3 has 13 amino acids. Trimming took off 3 bases at V and 8 bases at J, with 16 bases between the two ends. Looked up from germline, CDR1 is SQVTM and CDR2 is ANQGSEA. The CDR3 bases are TGCAGCGTTGAGCTCGCCCAGGGGCTAGGCTACACCTTC. Protein product: CSVELAQGLGYTF. Filled out from reference TRBV29-1 and TRBJ1-2, the complete variable domain reads SAVISQKPSRDICQRGTSLTIQCQVDSQVTMMFWYRQQPGQSLTLIATANQGSEATYESGFVIDKFPISRPNLTFSTLTVSNMSPEDSSIYLCSVELAQGLGYTFGSGTRLTVV.

The V gene is TRBV4-2, the J gene TRBJ1-5; 7 bases match TRBD1. Germline V gives CDR1 LGHNA, CDR2 YNFKEQ. The CDR3 totals 15 residues. V gave up 3 bases and J gave up 4 bases; unmatched junction bases: 6. CDR3 nucleotide sequence: TGTGCCAGCAGCCAGCATGGGACAGAGAATCAGCCCCAGCATTTT. Protein sequence: CASSQHGTENQPQHF.

CDR3 sequence: CASSQRAGALYEQYF. The CDR3 DNA reads TGTGCCAGCAGCCAAAGAGCGGGAGCTCTCTACGAGCAGTACTTC. The chain couples TRBV3-1 (or the pseudogene TRBV3-2) to TRBJ2-7; 8 positions agree with TRBD2. The CDR3 sequence is 15 residues long. Per germline, CDR1 LGHDT and CDR2 YNNKEL (reference sequence). The ends lost 2 bases at V and 3 bases at J; junction bases unmatched: 6.

As for this clone: Germline is not matched at one junction end, which may reflect a read error. The V call is TRBV19, the J call TRBJ2-2; 8 nucleotides match TRBD2. This CDR3 comprises 17 residues. CDR1 is LNHDA and CDR2 is SQIVND in the germline V gene (reference sequence). CDR3 DNA: TGTGCCAGTAGTATGATTGAGGGACTAGGGAACTCCGGGGAGCTGTTTTTT. Protein: CASSMIEGLGNSGELFF.

The chain carries TRBV12-5 and TRBJ2-2, with 10 nucleotides matching TRBD2. Germline V gene data show CDR1 as LGHNT and CDR2 as FRNRAP. The CDR3 covers 19 residues. Trimming took 0 bases from V and 7 from J; bases not matched to a gene: 14. CDR3 residues: CASGLVSQREGRFYGELFF. The CDR3 DNA is TGTGCTAGTGGTTTGGTTAGCCAGCGGGAGGGCCGGTTCTACGGGGAGCTGTTTTTT.

This clone was detected only a few times. This sample includes further DNA sequences coding for the same CDR3. The chain employs TRBV24-1 and TRBJ2-1, with 9 nucleotides matching TRBD1. The CDR3 has 16 residues. The trim removed 3 bases at V and 4 bases at J, leaving 6 bases unmatched. Germline values: CDR1 KGHDR, CDR2 SFDVKD. As DNA, the CDR3 is TGTGCCACCAGTGATCCCCGGACAGGGGATTACAATGAGCAGTTCTTC. Protein sequence: CATSDPRTGDYNEQFF.

The chain is built from TRBV28 and TRBJ2-3; 7 bases agree with TRBD1. V lost 3 bases to trimming and J lost 0 bases; unmatched junction nucleotides: 6. Germline loops: CDR1 MDHEN, CDR2 SYDVKM. The CDR3 is 16 residues long. CDR3 nucleotide sequence: TGTGCCAGCAGTTTCCACGACAGGGACAGCACAGATACGCAGTATTTT. As protein: CASSFHDRDSTDTQYF. The full variable domain, in which reference TRBV28 and TRBJ2-3 provide the parts outside the CDR3, is DVKVTQSSRYLVKRTGEKVFLECVQDMDHENMFWYRQDPGLGLRLIYFSYDVKMKEKGDIPEGYSVSREKKERFSLILESASTNQTSMYLCASSFHDRDSTDTQYFGPGTRLTVL.

The rearrangement links TRBV9 to TRBJ1-2; 7 positions agree with TRBD1. In germline, CDR1 is SGDLS, CDR2 YYNGEE. The CDR3 loop spans 14 amino acids. Unmatched junction bases numbered 7, after V lost 3 bases and J lost 5 bases. The DNA for the CDR3 is TGTGCCAGCAGCGAAGGAGGGACAGTTTATGGCTACACCTTC. Protein product: CASSEGGTVYGYTF.

V usage is TRBV7-3 and J usage is TRBJ1-1; tentative D call: TRBD1 (5 bases). The CDR3 runs 15 residues. The V end was cut by 4 bases, the J end by 3 bases, with 15 bases between. The germline CDR1 and CDR2 sequences are SGHTA and FQGTGA. The CDR3 region is CASSWGAPTDTEAFF. CDR3 in DNA: TGTGCCAGCAGCTGGGGCGCCCCGACGGACACTGAAGCTTTCTTT.